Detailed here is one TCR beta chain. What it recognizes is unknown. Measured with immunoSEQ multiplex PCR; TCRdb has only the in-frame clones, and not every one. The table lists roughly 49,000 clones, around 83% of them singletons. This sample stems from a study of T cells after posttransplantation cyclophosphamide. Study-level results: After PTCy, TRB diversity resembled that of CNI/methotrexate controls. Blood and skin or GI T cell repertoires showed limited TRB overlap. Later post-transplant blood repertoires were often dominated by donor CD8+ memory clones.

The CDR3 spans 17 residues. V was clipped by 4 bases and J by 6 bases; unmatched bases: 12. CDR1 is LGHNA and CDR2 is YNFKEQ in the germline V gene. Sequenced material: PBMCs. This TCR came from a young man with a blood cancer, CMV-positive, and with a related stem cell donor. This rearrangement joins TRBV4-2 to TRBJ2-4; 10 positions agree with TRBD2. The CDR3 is CASSLHTIAGGGNIQYF. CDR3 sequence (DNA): TGTGCCAGCAGCCTCCACACGATAGCGGGAGGAGGAAACATTCAGTACTTC.